Below are 30 T cell receptor beta chains sequenced from a single sample in a study of blood T cells in healthy people across ages. The use of a sample-barcoded 5' primer and a J-beta primer mix characterized a second PCR of roughly 6 to 11 cycles. TCRdb analysed the 5' RACE reads with MiXCR anew, one entry per CDR3 protein. The profile shows approximately 600,000 distinct CDR3 sequences, about 54% of them singletons. Sequencing was carried out using blood. These TCRs come from a man aged 55 to 70 in good health.

V and J are TRBV2 and TRBJ1-6; D is ambiguous. CDR1 is SNHLY and CDR2 is FYNNEI in the germline V gene. V lost 4 bases and J lost 8, with 9 bases in between. There are 13 residues in the CDR3. CDR3 nucleotide sequence: TGTGCCAGCAGTGCTAGGGAGGATTCACCCCTCCACTTT. As protein: CASSAREDSPLHF. Drawing the rest from reference TRBV2 and TRBJ1-6, the complete variable domain is EPEVTQTPSHQVTQMGQEVILRCVPISNHLYFYWYRQILGQKVEFLVSFYNNEISEKSEIFDDQFSVERPDGSNFTLKIRSTKLEDSAMYFCASSAREDSPLHFGNGTRLTVT.

This clonotype was counted once. The J gene is TRBJ2-7, the V gene TRBV6-1; D might be TRBD1 (5 bases). The germline gives CDR1 MNHNS, CDR2 SASEGT. The length of the CDR3 is 17 residues. Trimming took off 3 bases at V and 0 bases at J, with 18 bases between the two ends. In DNA, the CDR3 is TGTGCCAGCAGTGATCCCAAAAGGGGAACTTCCTCCTACGAGCAGTACTTC. It encodes CASSDPKRGTSSYEQYF.

The chain has TRBV20-1 and TRBJ1-2; tentatively, D is TRBD1 (5 bases). Deletions cut 0 bases from V and 3 bases from J, with 11 bases between. CDR1 and CDR2 (germline): DFQATT, SNEGSKA (reference sequence). The CDR3 has 14 residues. The CDR3 coding sequence is TGCAGTGCTAGAGAGGCAGGGCCCCACTATGGCTACACCTTC. Protein: CSAREAGPHYGYTF.

The chain joins TRBV7-6 to TRBJ2-6, with 10 bases that match TRBD1. V was pared by 0 bases and J by 2 bases, with 13 bases of the junction left unmatched. In germline, CDR1 is SGHVS, CDR2 FNYEAQ. The CDR3 contains 21 residues. The CDR3 coding sequence is TGTGCCAGCAGCTTAGCTACTCCCTTGGGACAGGGGTCCCCTGGGGCCAACGTCCTGACTTTC. It yields the protein CASSLATPLGQGSPGANVLTF.

The chain employs TRBV5-1 and TRBJ2-4, with TRBD1 matching 7 bases. The end of the DNA is better explained by TRBJ2-7, so the J call may be wrong. This CDR3 contains 12 residues. Per the germline V gene, CDR1 is SGHRS and CDR2 is YFSETQ. The CDR3 coding sequence is TGCGCCAGCAGAAGGGGGCAGAGCGAGCAGTACTTC. It translates to CASRRGQSEQYF.

This chain joins TRBV20-1 and TRBJ2-3; TRBD1 matches 8 bases. Losses at the gene ends were 5 bases for V and 2 bases for J; bases not matched to a gene: 3. Germline CDR1 DFQATT, CDR2 SNEGSKA (reference sequence). CDR3 length: 13 residues. The CDR3 here is CSAAGGATDTQYF. The DNA of the CDR3 is TGCAGTGCTGCAGGGGGCGCCACAGATACGCAGTATTTT.

The chain has TRBV6-5 and TRBJ2-7; a weak D match, TRBD2 (5 bases). The V and J ends lost 6 bases and 6 bases respectively, with 24 bases between them. This CDR3 has 16 residues. Germline values: CDR1 MNHEY, CDR2 SVGAGI. This CDR3 is CASRRRRAPPEGEQYF. The CDR3, as DNA: TGTGCCAGCAGGAGGAGGCGGGCCCCCCCTGAGGGCGAGCAGTACTTC.

A single count supports this clonotype. In DNA, the CDR3 is TGTGCCAGCAGTTACTCGCTGGGGGATGAAAAACTGTTTTTT. As protein: CASSYSLGDEKLFF. V gene TRBV6-6 combines with J gene TRBJ1-4, with a possible D match to TRBD1 (5 bases). Germline V gene sequence: CDR1 MNHNY, CDR2 SVGAGI (reference sequence). With 0 bases removed from V and 6 bases from J, the gap between germline ends came to 8 bases. The CDR3 runs 14 residues.

This clonotype was seen only once. The chain is built from TRBV15 and TRBJ1-2; 7 bases are shared with TRBD1. Germline assignment: CDR1 LNHNV and CDR2 YYDKDF (reference sequence). The CDR3 length is 15 residues. The junction had 6 bases not matched to a gene; V was cut back by 1 base and J by 4 bases. DNA of the CDR3: TGTGCCACCAGCAGAGCGGCAGGGGGAGGCTATGGCTACACCTTC. Its translation: CATSRAAGGGYGYTF.

The DNA of the CDR3 is TGCAGTGCTAGACGGTCGGGGGACGAGCAGTACTTC. It codes for CSARRSGDEQYF. The chain couples TRBV20-1 to TRBJ2-4, with D possibly being TRBD2 (6 bases). The J call could be wrong; TRBJ2-7 is a better fit for the DNA end. Germline V gene data show CDR1 as DFQATT and CDR2 as SNEGSKA (reference sequence). The CDR3 contains 12 residues.

The chain has TRBV7-9 and TRBJ2-3, with D unclear. The CDR3 runs to 14 residues. Germline lookup yields CDR1 SEHNR and CDR2 FQNEAQ (reference sequence). V was pared by 5 bases and J by 0 bases, with 9 bases between. The CDR3 nucleotides read TGTGCCAGCAGCCCCGGATCTAGCACAGATACGCAGTATTTT. Protein sequence: CASSPGSSTDTQYF.

The V and J genes are TRBV9 and TRBJ2-7, with 9 bases aligning to TRBD2. Germline trimming cut 0 bases from V and 2 bases from J; bases unmatched to any gene: 12. Germline CDR1 is SGDLS and CDR2 is YYNGEE. CDR3 length equals 18 residues. The CDR3 reads CASSVATGSGGLAYEQYF. In nucleotides, the CDR3 is TGTGCCAGCAGCGTAGCTACGGGAAGCGGGGGGCTTGCCTACGAGCAGTACTTC.

The chain carries TRBV12-3 or TRBV12-4 and TRBJ2-3; TRBD2 might be the D (6 bases). This CDR3 has 14 residues. Trimming took off 5 bases at V and 4 bases at J, with 13 bases between the two ends. The CDR3 spells CASSRLGDPDTQYF. CDR3 nucleotide sequence: TGTGCCAGCAGTAGACTAGGGGACCCAGATACGCAGTATTTT.

CDR3: CSASTRAPSGANVLTF. The DNA of the CDR3 is TGCAGCGCCTCTACCCGGGCGCCTAGTGGGGCCAACGTCCTGACTTTC. The chain joins TRBV29-1 to TRBJ2-6; the D is unclear. Deletions cut 7 bases from V and 3 bases from J, with 19 bases between. CDR1 is SQVTM, CDR2 ANQGSEA, per germline. This CDR3 is built from 16 residues.

This clonotype was seen only once. This chain uses TRBV20-1 with TRBJ1-4; tentative D call: TRBD1 (6 bases). The CDR3 is made up of 16 amino acids. The V gene lost 4 bases and the J gene lost 7 bases, with 22 bases spanning the gap. Per germline, CDR1 DFQATT and CDR2 SNEGSKA (reference sequence). The CDR3 reads CSANLLRGVVSEKLFF. As DNA, the CDR3 is TGCAGTGCTAACCTGCTGAGGGGGGTAGTCAGTGAAAAACTGTTTTTT.

DNA of the CDR3: TGTGCCAGCAGTGTCTCCGGGAGTAGAGAGCAGTACTTC. It encodes CASSVSGSREQYF. The chain combines TRBV12-3 or TRBV12-4 with TRBJ2-4, with D possibly matching TRBD2 (6 bases). The CDR3 consists of 13 residues. V dropped 5 bases and J dropped 13 bases, with 18 bases sitting between them.

The chain links TRBV29-1 to TRBJ2-1; D perhaps matches TRBD1 (6 bases). Germline V gene lookup returns CDR1 SQVTM and CDR2 ANQGSEA. V lost 5 bases to trimming and J lost 4 bases, with 9 bases between them. CDR3 length equals 12 residues. In nucleotides, the CDR3 is TGCAGCGTTAAGACAGGTTACAATGAGCAGTTCTTC. It is translated as CSVKTGYNEQFF.

This clonotype was seen only a few times. V gene TRBV2 combines with J gene TRBJ1-2; the D is unclear. The CDR3 is 12 amino acids. V lost 4 bases and J 2 bases, leaving 5 bases between the germline ends. CDR1 and CDR2 (germline): SNHLY, FYNNEI. This CDR3 reads CASSGGNYGYTF. In DNA form, the CDR3 reads TGTGCCAGCAGTGGGGGAAACTATGGCTACACCTTC.

This clonotype was found once. The rearrangement links TRBV15 to TRBJ2-5; D gene ambiguous. The V gene lost 0 bases and the J gene lost 3 bases, with 8 bases spanning the gap. Per the germline V gene, CDR1 is LNHNV and CDR2 is YYDKDF (reference sequence). The CDR3 covers 14 residues. CDR3 sequence (DNA): TGTGCCACCAGCAGAGATGTGGCAGAAGAGACCCAGTACTTC. Encoded protein: CATSRDVAEETQYF.

CDR3 sequence reads: CASSLDQRGYTF. In DNA, the CDR3 is TGTGCCAGCAGCTTGGACCAAAGGGGCTACACCTTC. The chain uses TRBV7-9 and TRBJ1-2; D remains ambiguous. Germline lookup yields CDR1 SEHNR and CDR2 FQNEAQ (reference sequence). CDR3 length: 12 amino acids. V lost 3 bases and J 8 bases, leaving 10 bases between the germline ends.

This clonotype was seen a few times. The genes are TRBV13 and TRBJ2-5; 7 bases line up with TRBD1. This CDR3 comprises 13 residues. V lost 10 bases to trimming and J lost 5 bases; unmatched junction nucleotides: 10. The germline gives CDR1 PRHDT, CDR2 FYEKMQ (reference sequence). The CDR3 sequence is CAISRGLTETQYF. The DNA for the CDR3 is TGTGCCATCTCAAGGGGGCTAACTGAGACCCAGTACTTC.

The chain links TRBV5-1 to TRBJ1-2, with no clear D. This CDR3 contains 13 residues. V was shortened by 2 bases and J by 5 bases, with 10 bases between the two germline ends. The germline CDR1 and CDR2 sequences are SGHRS and YFSETQ. The CDR3 reads CASSLIASYGYTF. As DNA, the CDR3 is TGCGCCAGCAGCTTAATCGCGTCTTATGGCTACACCTTC.

The chain is built from TRBV14 and TRBJ2-3; 7 positions match TRBD2. The CDR3 is 17 amino acids. Germline CDR1 reads SGHDN; CDR2 reads FVKESK. V lost 0 bases to trimming and J lost 0 bases; unmatched junction nucleotides: 6. CDR3: CASSQELGRGSTDTQYF. The DNA of the CDR3 is TGTGCCAGCAGCCAAGAACTTGGGCGGGGGAGCACAGATACGCAGTATTTT.

This clonotype has a single count. The gene calls are TRBV5-1 and TRBJ2-5; no reliable D call. The germline V gene has CDR1 SGHRS and CDR2 YFSETQ. V lost 4 bases and J lost 5, with 6 bases in between. This CDR3 is built from 11 residues. CDR3 sequence: CASSTYETQYF. CDR3 nucleotide sequence: TGCGCCAGCAGCACTTACGAGACCCAGTACTTC.

This clonotype came up a few times. The chain links TRBV29-1 to TRBJ2-1; TRBD2 agrees at 12 bases. The V gene's germline CDR1 is SQVTM and CDR2 ANQGSEA. The ends lost 4 bases at V and 9 bases at J; junction bases unmatched: 4. The CDR3 covers 13 residues. The CDR3 DNA reads as TGCAGCGTTGGACTAGCGGGGGCGGTTGAGCAGTTCTTC. Its protein product is CSVGLAGAVEQFF.

The rearrangement joins TRBV28 to TRBJ2-1, with TRBD1 matching 8 bases. The CDR3 sequence is 15 residues long. Germline V gene sequence: CDR1 MDHEN, CDR2 SYDVKM. V dropped 9 bases and J dropped 4; count of bases not matched to a gene: 11. The chain's CDR3 is CASAGTGLSYNEQFF. The CDR3 DNA reads as TGTGCCAGTGCCGGGACAGGCCTTTCATACAATGAGCAGTTCTTC.

This clonotype was seen a handful of times. V is TRBV15 and J is TRBJ2-1, with D possibly matching TRBD2 (6 bases). CDR1 LNHNV and CDR2 YYDKDF come from the germline V gene (reference sequence). V shed 0 bases and J shed 6 bases, with 24 bases lying between them. The CDR3 has 19 residues. The DNA for the CDR3 is TGTGCCACCAGCAGAGATCTGGGCCCGGGACTTGGGTCTCTCAATGAGCAGTTCTTC. Protein sequence: CATSRDLGPGLGSLNEQFF.

The CDR3 loop reads CSAPRAETQYF. The CDR3 DNA reads as TGCAGTGCCCCCAGGGCTGAGACCCAGTACTTC. This sequence joins TRBV20-1 and TRBJ2-5, with D possibly TRBD1 on 5 matching bases. The CDR3 has 11 amino acids. Trimming removed 6 bases at V and 5 bases at J, with 10 bases between. CDR1 DFQATT and CDR2 SNEGSKA come from the germline V gene (reference sequence).

This chain connects TRBV3-1 to TRBJ2-1, with 7 bases aligning to TRBD2. Germline V gives CDR1 LGHDT, CDR2 YNNKEL (reference sequence). Trimming took 4 bases from V and 9 from J; bases not matched to a gene: 9. There are 14 residues in the CDR3. CDR3 protein: CASSRTSNPGEQFF. CDR3 coding DNA: TGTGCCAGCAGCCGGACTAGTAATCCCGGTGAGCAGTTCTTC.

J is TRBJ1-1 and V is TRBV6-5; 9 bases are a match to TRBD1. The CDR3 spans 16 residues. The junction had 9 bases not matched to a gene; V was cut back by 5 bases and J by 2 bases. Germline V CDR1 and CDR2: MNHEY, SVGAGI. The CDR3 reads CASSPGTGYGNTEAFF. DNA for the CDR3: TGTGCCAGCAGTCCCGGGACAGGGTACGGCAACACTGAAGCTTTCTTT.